This T cell receptor beta chain derives from a study of OX40 agonist ivuxolimab in advanced cancers. Whole-study context: Patients' therapy was ivuxolimab, an antibody that acts as an agonist of OX40 (CD134). Previous treatment with anti-PD-1, anti-PD-L1 or anti-CTLA-4 therapy was allowed; more than 35% had received some. Study-level findings and limits: At 0.1-3.0 mg/kg, partial responders had clonal expansion among the lowest observed.

On this clone itself: Its matching antigen is unknown.

The CDR3 covers 15 residues. Germline loops: CDR1 MGHRA, CDR2 YSYEKL. The V and J ends lost 6 bases and 3 bases, in that order; junction bases with no gene match: 11. Sequenced by immunoSEQ multiplex PCR; TCRdb stores in-frame clones only, minus some. The table lists roughly 42,000 clones, roughly nine tenths of them singletons, with under 30% in the top ten. The material sequenced was CD4+ or CD8+ T cells sorted from blood, taken in a trial of the OX40 agonist ivuxolimab. This chain uses TRBV4-1 with TRBJ2-7, with 7 bases identical to TRBD2. The receptor's source is an adult with an advanced solid tumor such as melanoma, head and neck, liver or kidney cancer. In nucleotides, the CDR3 is TGCGCCAGCAGTCTTAGATGGGGGGGTAGCTACGAGCAGTACTTC. Amino acid sequence: CASSLRWGGSYEQYF.